This passage covers 25 T cell receptor beta chains from one sample sequenced in a study of blood T cells in healthy people across ages. Primed by a sample-barcoded 5' primer and a J-beta primer mix, a second PCR proceeded for 7 to 11 cycles. MiXCR was run by TCRdb on the 5' RACE reads, yielding one entry per CDR3 protein. The sample carries roughly 860,000 distinct CDR3 sequences, approximately 65% recorded once. What was sequenced was blood. The receptors here all came from a man under 40 in good health.

This chain joins TRBV15 and TRBJ2-7; D unclear. Trimming cost V 4 bases and J 2 bases, with 6 bases left between them. CDR3 size: 12 residues. Germline CDR1 reads LNHNV; CDR2 reads YYDKDF (reference sequence). CDR3 in amino acids: CATSTYPYEQYF. The CDR3 DNA sequence: TGTGCCACCAGCACCTACCCCTACGAGCAGTACTTC.

The J gene is TRBJ1-2, the V gene TRBV5-5, with D possibly matching TRBD1 (5 bases). This CDR3 region has 16 residues. V lost 3 bases, J lost 4 bases, and 19 bases lay in between. The germline gives CDR1 SGHKS, CDR2 YYEKEE (reference sequence). The CDR3 DNA reads TGTGCCAGCAGCTATGAAAATTGGGGCAGGGTCTATGGCTACACCTTC. It is translated as CASSYENWGRVYGYTF. The entire variable domain, with the rest obtained from reference TRBV5-5 and TRBJ1-2, is as follows: DAGVTQSPTHLIKTRGQQVTLRCSPISGHKSVSWYQQVLGQGPQFIFQYYEKEERGRGNFPDRFSARQFPNYSSELNVNALLLGDSALYLCASSYENWGRVYGYTFGSGTRLTVV.

V is TRBV5-1 and J is TRBJ1-2; D is possibly TRBD1 (5 bases). Trimming took 0 bases from V and 8 from J, leaving 14 bases between them. Per germline, CDR1 SGHRS and CDR2 YFSETQ. The CDR3 is made up of 14 amino acids. The CDR3 nucleotides are TGCGCCAGCAGCTTGGCCTGGGGGAGAGGAGGCTACACCTTC. Protein product: CASSLAWGRGGYTF.

The chain employs TRBV9 and TRBJ2-1, with 7 bases lining up with TRBD1. The CDR3 runs 17 residues. Germline CDR1 is SGDLS and CDR2 is YYNGEE. Trimming took 3 bases from V and 0 from J; bases not matched to a gene: 9. CDR3 in amino acids: CASSARTGTSSYNEQFF. CDR3 bases: TGTGCCAGCAGCGCACGGACAGGCACGAGCTCCTACAATGAGCAGTTCTTC.

V usage is TRBV7-8 and J usage is TRBJ2-3; 8 bases agree with TRBD2. This CDR3 comprises 15 residues. Looked up from germline, CDR1 is SGHVS and CDR2 is FQNEAQ. V lost 5 bases to trimming and J lost 2 bases; unmatched junction nucleotides: 6. The chain's CDR3 is CASSLGLEVTDTQYF. The CDR3 DNA reads TGTGCCAGCAGCCTGGGACTAGAAGTCACAGATACGCAGTATTTT. The whole variable domain, filled in from reference TRBV7-8 and TRBJ2-3, reads GAGVSQSPRYKVAKRGQDVALRCDPISGHVSLFWYQQALGQGPEFLTYFQNEAQLDKSGLPSDRFFAERPEGSVSTLKIQRTQQEDSAVYLCASSLGLEVTDTQYFGPGTRLTVL.

This clonotype was detected only a few times. This chain uses TRBV7-2 with TRBJ2-1; 7 bases match TRBD2. V gave up 5 bases and J gave up 6 bases; unmatched junction bases: 10. Germline-derived CDR1 and CDR2 are SGHTA and FQGNSA. The CDR3 extends over 15 amino acids. CDR3 sequence: CASSIPRGDFNEQFF. As DNA, the CDR3 is TGTGCCAGCAGCATCCCTCGGGGGGACTTCAATGAGCAGTTCTTC.

V gene TRBV4-2 combines with J gene TRBJ1-4, with a weak D call TRBD1 (6 bases). Germline assignment: CDR1 LGHNA and CDR2 YNFKEQ. V lost 6 bases and J 8 bases, leaving 13 bases between the germline ends. This CDR3 contains 13 residues. CDR3 loop: CASSPGAVEKLFF. CDR3 DNA: TGTGCCAGCAGTCCAGGGGCGGTCGAAAAACTGTTTTTT.

This chain joins TRBV10-3 and TRBJ1-1, with 9 bases lining up with TRBD1. Germline CDR1 ENHRY, CDR2 SYGVKD. With 4 bases clipped from V and 5 bases from J, the junction kept 8 bases outside the gene matches. The CDR3 loop spans 15 amino acids. The chain's CDR3 is CAISGPGQGVTEAFF. Written as DNA, the CDR3 is TGTGCCATCAGTGGGCCGGGACAGGGTGTAACTGAAGCTTTCTTT.

This sequence joins TRBV20-1 and TRBJ1-2; D might be TRBD1 (6 bases). V shed 7 bases and J shed 5 bases, with 23 bases lying between them. Germline V CDR1 and CDR2: DFQATT, SNEGSKA (reference sequence). The CDR3 covers 15 residues. The CDR3 is CSVPDQGRLGYGYTF. The CDR3 bases are TGCAGTGTCCCGGACCAGGGGCGGTTGGGATATGGCTACACCTTC.

This chain joins TRBV5-1 and TRBJ2-1, with TRBD2 matching 10 bases. The CDR3 contains 15 residues. V lost 0 bases, J lost 5 bases, and 2 bases stayed unmatched. Germline assignment: CDR1 SGHRS and CDR2 YFSETQ. CDR3 loop: CASSLERGGHNEQFF. DNA of the CDR3: TGCGCCAGCAGCTTGGAGCGGGGGGGGCACAATGAGCAGTTCTTC.

The chain has TRBV28 and TRBJ2-7, with 11 bases matching TRBD2. J gave up 7 bases and V 6 bases, and 20 bases lay outside the gene matches. CDR1 MDHEN and CDR2 SYDVKM come from the germline V gene. CDR3 length: 18 amino acids. For the CDR3, the DNA is TGTGCCAGCAGCCCCACGGGACTAGCGGACCCTCGGCCTCGTGAGCAGTACTTC. The encoded protein is CASSPTGLADPRPREQYF.

This chain connects TRBV7-9 to TRBJ1-2; TRBD1 is a possible D gene (5 bases). This CDR3 contains 13 residues. V lost 5 bases and J lost 5, with 12 bases in between. Germline lookup yields CDR1 SEHNR and CDR2 FQNEAQ (reference sequence). DNA for the CDR3: TGTGCCAGCAGCCTGGAGACAGAGTATGGCTACACCTTC. Amino acid sequence: CASSLETEYGYTF.

The rearrangement joins TRBV6-5 to TRBJ2-4; 8 bases match TRBD1. Germline V lookup: CDR1 MNHEY, CDR2 SVGAGI. V lost 8 bases and J lost 0; bases outside the gene matches: 3. CDR3 length: 14 amino acids. The CDR3 sequence: CASGDRGAKNIQYF. In DNA form, the CDR3 reads TGTGCCAGCGGCGACAGGGGAGCCAAAAACATTCAGTACTTC.

J is TRBJ1-2 and V is TRBV5-1; D not resolved. Looked up from germline, CDR1 is SGHRS and CDR2 is YFSETQ. The CDR3 sequence is 13 residues long. V lost 5 bases and J lost 4, with 12 bases in between. The CDR3 DNA reads as TGCGCCAGCAGTCCAGGAGTCGCCTATGGCTACACCTTC. This translates into CASSPGVAYGYTF.

The chain employs TRBV14 and TRBJ2-7; D remains unclear. Germline assignment: CDR1 SGHDN and CDR2 FVKESK. CDR3 length: 16 amino acids. Trimming cost V 5 bases and J 2 bases, with 19 bases left between them. CDR3 sequence: CASSTRGSLLTYEQYF. CDR3 sequence (DNA): TGTGCCAGCAGCACGCGTGGCAGCCTACTTACCTACGAGCAGTACTTC.

This clonotype was recorded only once. The CDR3 region has the DNA TGTGCCAGCAGCTTAGTGGGGCAGCGGGGAGTTGAGCAGTTCTTC. Amino acid sequence: CASSLVGQRGVEQFF. V and J are TRBV7-9 and TRBJ2-1, with 7 bases identical to TRBD2. Germline assignment: CDR1 SEHNR and CDR2 FQNEAQ (reference sequence). The CDR3 has 15 residues. Unmatched junction bases numbered 9, after V lost 1 base and J lost 9 bases. Using reference TRBV7-9 and TRBJ2-1 for the parts outside the CDR3, the full variable domain is DTGVSQNPRHKITKRGQNVTFRCDPISEHNRLYWYRQTLGQGPEFLTYFQNEAQLEKSRLLSDRFSAERPKGSFSTLEIQRTEQGDSAMYLCASSLVGQRGVEQFFGPGTRLTVL.

The rearrangement links TRBV7-9 to TRBJ1-2, with no clear D. Trimming removed 1 base at V and 2 bases at J, with 17 bases between. CDR1 is SEHNR and CDR2 is FQNEAQ in the germline V gene (reference sequence). This CDR3 has 17 amino acids. The CDR3 sequence is CASSLGAALIENYGYTF. CDR3 DNA: TGTGCCAGCAGCTTAGGGGCAGCACTCATAGAGAACTATGGCTACACCTTC.

This rearrangement joins TRBV7-3 to TRBJ2-3; 8 nucleotides align to TRBD1. This CDR3 region has 13 residues. Germline V gene sequence: CDR1 SGHTA, CDR2 FQGTGA. V was pared by 5 bases and J by 11 bases, with 9 bases of the junction left unmatched. The CDR3 DNA reads TGTGCCAGCAGCCAAGGACAGGGATTGAGGCAGTATTTT. Translated, it gives CASSQGQGLRQYF.

This chain connects TRBV7-9 to TRBJ2-7; D gene unclear. Germline CDR1 reads SEHNR; CDR2 reads FQNEAQ (reference sequence). The CDR3 extends over 13 amino acids. V dropped 1 base and J dropped 1 base, with 5 bases sitting between them. The CDR3 DNA reads TGTGCCAGCAGCTTAGGGATGTCCTACGAGCAGTACTTC. Translating it yields CASSLGMSYEQYF.

This sequence joins TRBV5-1 and TRBJ2-3, with D perhaps TRBD2 (6 bases). With 0 bases removed from V and 4 bases from J, the gap between germline ends came to 15 bases. The germline V gene encodes CDR1 SGHRS and CDR2 YFSETQ. CDR3 length: 16 residues. The chain's CDR3 is CASSLGTGRRADTQYF. The CDR3, as DNA: TGCGCCAGCAGCTTGGGAACTGGGAGGAGGGCAGATACGCAGTATTTT.

This sequence joins TRBV3-1 and TRBJ2-2, with TRBD2 identical over 8 bases. Unmatched junction bases numbered 5, after V lost 1 base and J lost 7 bases. Germline values: CDR1 LGHDT, CDR2 YNNKEL (reference sequence). This CDR3 is built from 15 residues. Here the CDR3 reads CASSQGASGYGELFF. The CDR3 DNA reads TGTGCCAGCAGCCAAGGGGCTAGCGGGTACGGGGAGCTGTTTTTT.

The chain joins TRBV6-5 to TRBJ2-5; D is possibly TRBD1 or TRBD2 (5 bases each). The end of the DNA aligns better with TRBJ2-7, so the J call may be wrong. The germline V gene encodes CDR1 MNHEY and CDR2 SVGAGI. The CDR3 length is 14 residues. The CDR3 DNA is TGTGCCAGCAGTTACGAGGGGTCGAACTACGAGCAGTACTTC. Translation gives CASSYEGSNYEQYF.

This clonotype appeared a single time. The chain links TRBV6-5 to TRBJ2-7, with 10 positions matching TRBD1. Germline CDR1 and CDR2: MNHEY and SVGAGI. Unmatched junction bases numbered 3, after V lost 0 bases and J lost 4 bases. The CDR3 runs 15 residues. The CDR3, as DNA: TGTGCCAGCAGTTACTCCGGGACAGGGGATTACGAGCAGTACTTC. Amino acid sequence: CASSYSGTGDYEQYF.

In its sample, this clonotype was seen once. The J gene is TRBJ1-4, the V gene TRBV29-1; D might be TRBD1 (6 bases). This CDR3 has 14 amino acids. Trimming removed 7 bases from V and 4 bases from J, with 16 bases in between. From germline, CDR1 is SQVTM and CDR2 ANQGSEA. This chain's CDR3 is CSAHDGGGNEKLFF. The CDR3 region has the DNA TGCAGCGCTCATGATGGGGGCGGTAATGAAAAACTGTTTTTT. The full variable domain, completed using reference TRBV29-1 and TRBJ1-4, is SAVISQKPSRDICQRGTSLTIQCQVDSQVTMMFWYRQQPGQSLTLIATANQGSEATYESGFVIDKFPISRPNLTFSTLTVSNMSPEDSSIYLCSAHDGGGNEKLFFGSGTQLSVL.

V usage is TRBV10-3 and J usage is TRBJ2-7; D call uncertain. TRBJ2-1 matches the DNA end more closely, so the J call is doubtful. This CDR3 spans 13 amino acids. CDR1 and CDR2 from the germline V gene are ENHRY and SYGVKD. The CDR3 DNA reads TGTGCCATCAGCCGAAACATGGAGAGCGAGCAGTTCTTC. It encodes CAISRNMESEQFF.